What follows are 29 T cell receptor beta chains derived from one specimen sequenced in a study of blood T cell repertoires in COVID-19. The assay was immunoSEQ multiplex PCR, and TCRdb's table has in-frame clones only and misses some. In the table there are tens of thousands of clones, 84% of which are singletons. Sequencing used peripheral blood. These TCRs come from a man between 60 and 75 years old with COVID-19, enrolled during active disease.

In this sample, this clone turned up once. CDR3 amino acids: CASSLVGPDTQYF. The CDR3 bases are TGTGCCAGCAGCTTAGTTGGCCCAGATACGCAGTATTTT. The rearrangement links TRBV11-3 to TRBJ2-3; D gene uncertain. The CDR3 sequence is 13 residues long. V dropped 1 base and J dropped 4 bases, with 6 bases sitting between them. CDR1 SGHNT and CDR2 YENEEA come from the germline V gene. Based on the CDR3 plus reference TRBV11-3 and TRBJ2-3, the full variable domain is EAGVVQSPRYKIIEKKQPVAFWCNPISGHNTLYWYLQNLGQGPELLIRYENEEAVDDSQLPKDRFSAERLKGVDSTLKIQPAELGDSAVYLCASSLVGPDTQYFGPGTRLTVL.

CDR3 protein: CAISGGDRDNEQFF. The CDR3 region has the DNA TGTGCCATCAGTGGAGGGGACAGAGACAATGAGCAGTTCTTC. This sequence joins TRBV10-3 and TRBJ2-1; 7 nucleotides align to TRBD1. Germline CDR1 and CDR2: ENHRY and SYGVKD. The CDR3 has 14 residues. J lost 5 bases, V lost 4 bases, and 5 bases had no gene match.

The V call is TRBV10-3, the J call TRBJ1-2, with TRBD1 matching 9 bases. The ends lost 8 bases at V and 7 bases at J; junction bases unmatched: 11. The CDR3 length is 14 residues. CDR1 and CDR2 (germline): ENHRY, SYGVKD. The CDR3 nucleotides are TGTGCCATCCGGCCGGGACAGGGTGGATCTGGCTACACCTTC. It is translated as CAIRPGQGGSGYTF.

The chain employs TRBV6-1 and TRBJ2-7; a weak D match, TRBD1 (5 bases). Germline values: CDR1 MNHNS, CDR2 SASEGT. This CDR3 is 15 amino acids long. V was shortened by 1 base and J by 6 bases, with 16 bases between the two germline ends. The CDR3 reads CASSEGGGLPGEQYF. CDR3 nucleotides: TGTGCCAGCAGTGAAGGGGGCGGATTACCCGGCGAGCAGTACTTC.

The chain is built from TRBV6-6 and TRBJ2-7; a weak D match, TRBD2 (5 bases). The CDR3 has 13 amino acids. CDR1 is MNHNY, CDR2 SVGAGI, per germline (reference sequence). Trimming took 6 bases from V and 1 from J, leaving 10 bases between them. The CDR3 sequence is CASRATGSYEQYF. CDR3 coding DNA: TGTGCCAGCAGGGCCACGGGGTCCTACGAGCAGTACTTC.

CDR3 protein: CASSQALGGTTEAFF. CDR3 DNA: TGCGCCAGCAGCCAAGCTCTCGGGGGGACCACTGAAGCTTTCTTT. The chain employs TRBV4-3 and TRBJ1-1; D perhaps matches TRBD1 (5 bases). Germline assignment: CDR1 LGHNA and CDR2 YSLEER. The CDR3 extends over 15 amino acids. Trimming left V 1 base short and J 4 bases short, with 13 bases between.

V usage is TRBV19 and J usage is TRBJ1-3; maybe TRBD1 (5 bases). Trimming cost V 7 bases and J 0 bases, with 13 bases left between them. The germline gives CDR1 LNHDA, CDR2 SQIVND (reference sequence). This CDR3 spans 15 amino acids. In DNA form, the CDR3 reads TGTGCCAGTACGGTAGGGGATTCCTCTGGAAACACCATATATTTT. Translation: CASTVGDSSGNTIYF.

The chain combines TRBV5-4 with TRBJ2-5; D gene uncertain. V shed 1 base and J shed 3 bases, with 10 bases lying between them. Germline CDR1 reads SGHNT; CDR2 reads YYREEE (reference sequence). This CDR3 is 14 amino acids long. CDR3 region: CASSLHSGKETQYF. Here the CDR3 DNA reads TGTGCCAGCAGCTTGCACAGTGGAAAAGAGACCCAGTACTTC. The variable domain in full, with the rest retrieved from reference TRBV5-4 and TRBJ2-5, is ETGVTQSPTHLIKTRGQQVTLRCSSQSGHNTVSWYQQALGQGPQFIFQYYREEENGRGNFPPRFSGLQFPNYSSELNVNALELDDSALYLCASSLHSGKETQYFGPGTRLLVL.

The CDR3 bases are TGTGCCAGCAGCTTAGAACCGAGTAGCACTGTTACGCAGTATTTT. It codes for CASSLEPSSTVTQYF. The J gene is TRBJ2-3, the V gene TRBV11-2; D gene ambiguous. The V end lost 0 bases, the J end lost 8 bases, and 15 bases lay between the germline ends. The CDR3 runs 15 residues. CDR1 and CDR2 (germline): SGHAT, FQNNGV.

The J gene is TRBJ1-5, the V gene TRBV11-3; 10 positions agree with TRBD1. This CDR3 is built from 17 residues. Germline V CDR1 and CDR2: SGHNT, YENEEA. Germline trimming cut 5 bases from V and 2 bases from J; bases unmatched to any gene: 9. The CDR3 coding sequence is TGTGCCAGCAGCCCACGTCCCGGGACAGGGGGCAATCAGCCCCAGCATTTT. Protein: CASSPRPGTGGNQPQHF.

The chain joins TRBV5-1 to TRBJ1-3; tentative D call: TRBD1 (5 bases). Per the germline V gene, CDR1 is SGHRS and CDR2 is YFSETQ. V lost 0 bases and J 0 bases, leaving 13 bases between the germline ends. The CDR3 length is 17 residues. The CDR3 is CASSLEAGSSSGNTIYF. CDR3 DNA sequence: TGCGCCAGCAGCTTGGAGGCAGGGTCGTCCTCTGGAAACACCATATATTTT.

The chain has TRBV28 and TRBJ1-2; D might be TRBD1 (5 bases). Germline V gene data show CDR1 as MDHEN and CDR2 as SYDVKM. The germline V and J ends were trimmed by 5 bases and 3 bases, with 16 bases remaining between them. CDR3 size: 15 residues. The CDR3, as DNA: TGTGCCAGCAGTCCCTTTGACAGCGGGTACTATGGCTACACCTTC. It translates to CASSPFDSGYYGYTF.

The chain combines TRBV5-1 with TRBJ1-1, with a tentative D call TRBD1 (6 bases). The length of the CDR3 is 13 residues. V was pared by 8 bases and J by 2 bases, with 13 bases between. In germline, CDR1 is SGHRS, CDR2 YFSETQ. The chain's CDR3 is CASQTGFNTEAFF. Written as DNA, the CDR3 is TGCGCCAGTCAGACAGGTTTCAACACTGAAGCTTTCTTT. Supplemented by reference TRBV5-1 and TRBJ1-1, the full variable domain reads KAGVTQTPRYLIKTRGQQVTLSCSPISGHRSVSWYQQTPGQGLQFLFEYFSETQRNKGNFPGRFSGRQFSNSRSEMNVSTLELGDSALYLCASQTGFNTEAFFGQGTRLTVV.

The V call is TRBV2, the J call TRBJ2-2, with TRBD1 matching 7 bases. The V and J ends lost 6 bases and 7 bases, in that order; junction bases with no gene match: 8. The CDR3 is 14 amino acids. The germline V gene encodes CDR1 SNHLY and CDR2 FYNNEI. The CDR3 DNA reads TGTGCCAGCAGAGACAGGGTTTATGGCGGGGAGCTGTTTTTT. Protein: CASRDRVYGGELFF.

The chain has TRBV11-1 and TRBJ2-5; 7 bases are shared with TRBD2. In germline, CDR1 is SGHAT, CDR2 FQDESV (reference sequence). The CDR3 is 13 residues long. The junction had 3 bases not matched to a gene; V was cut back by 4 bases and J by 4 bases. In DNA form, the CDR3 reads TGTGCCAGCAGCTATGGCGGGAGAGAGACCCAGTACTTC. This encodes CASSYGGRETQYF.

The chain links TRBV25-1 to TRBJ1-2, with 7 bases matching TRBD1. CDR1 and CDR2 (germline): MGHDK, SYGVNS. The CDR3 sequence is 16 residues long. V lost 3 bases and J lost 8; bases outside the gene matches: 15. CDR3 sequence reads: CASSDPTEGAVSGYTF. The DNA for the CDR3 is TGTGCCAGCAGTGACCCCACGGAGGGGGCAGTTTCGGGCTACACCTTC.

This clone was detected once. This chain's CDR3 is CAIGTGPNTEAFF. CDR3 bases: TGTGCCATCGGGACAGGGCCGAACACTGAAGCTTTCTTT. The chain couples TRBV10-3 to TRBJ1-1, with 9 nucleotides matching TRBD1. Germline CDR1 and CDR2: ENHRY and SYGVKD. The CDR3 extends over 13 amino acids. V dropped 8 bases and J dropped 1; count of bases not matched to a gene: 2.

V is TRBV29-1 and J is TRBJ2-7, with 7 bases fitting TRBD1. Germline V CDR1 and CDR2: SQVTM, ANQGSEA. With 1 base clipped from V and 5 bases from J, the junction kept 5 bases outside the gene matches. This CDR3 is 13 amino acids long. CDR3 sequence reads: CSVEGQGVNEQYF. The CDR3 nucleotides are TGCAGCGTTGAAGGGCAGGGGGTCAACGAGCAGTACTTC.

This clone was picked up one time. V is TRBV27 and J is TRBJ2-2; a weak D match, TRBD2 (7 bases). Germline CDR1 MNHEY, CDR2 SMNVEV (reference sequence). V was clipped by 5 bases and J by 5 bases, with 15 bases between them. The CDR3 runs 15 residues. CDR3 coding DNA: TGTGCCAGCAGTCCTCGGGGGGCCCCAACCGGGGAGCTGTTTTTT. Translation gives CASSPRGAPTGELFF.

J is TRBJ1-2 and V is TRBV27, with D tentatively TRBD1 (6 bases). V lost 6 bases, J lost 4 bases, and 15 bases lay in between. From germline, CDR1 is MNHEY and CDR2 SMNVEV (reference sequence). The CDR3 spans 14 residues. CDR3 in DNA: TGTGCCAGCAGCTCCCAGACAGGAAGCTATGGCTACACCTTC. This gives the protein CASSSQTGSYGYTF.

The chain couples TRBV5-1 to TRBJ1-6; 7 bases map to TRBD1. V was pared by 4 bases and J by 5 bases, with 9 bases of the junction left unmatched. This CDR3 has 16 residues. The germline CDR1 and CDR2 sequences are SGHRS and YFSETQ. CDR3 protein: CASSREGQKNNSPLHF. CDR3 DNA: TGCGCCAGCAGCCGAGAGGGACAGAAGAATAATTCACCCCTCCACTTT. The full variable domain, its missing parts supplied by reference TRBV5-1 and TRBJ1-6, is KAGVTQTPRYLIKTRGQQVTLSCSPISGHRSVSWYQQTPGQGLQFLFEYFSETQRNKGNFPGRFSGRQFSNSRSEMNVSTLELGDSALYLCASSREGQKNNSPLHFGNGTRLTVT.

The chain joins TRBV11-2 to TRBJ2-7; 10 bases match TRBD1. Per germline, CDR1 SGHAT and CDR2 FQNNGV. The CDR3 sequence is 15 residues long. J lost 4 bases, V lost 5 bases, and 8 bases had no gene match. The CDR3 region is CASSKLTGGSYEQYF. The CDR3, as DNA: TGTGCCAGCAGCAAATTGACAGGGGGCTCATACGAGCAGTACTTC.

The rearrangement joins TRBV27 to TRBJ1-5; 7 bases align to TRBD1. The CDR3 is 14 amino acids. Germline V gives CDR1 MNHEY, CDR2 SMNVEV (reference sequence). The ends lost 6 bases at V and 7 bases at J; junction bases unmatched: 9. The CDR3 DNA is TGTGCCAGCAGACCCAACAGGGGAGGCCAGCCCCAGCATTTT. This gives the protein CASRPNRGGQPQHF.

The J gene is TRBJ2-7, the V gene TRBV29-1; 8 bases line up with TRBD2. V shed 5 bases, J shed 4 bases, and the junction held 10 bases outside the gene matches. The length of the CDR3 is 14 residues. CDR1 is SQVTM and CDR2 is ANQGSEA in the germline V gene. DNA of the CDR3: TGCAGCGTTATACGGGAGGGAAAGCCTTACGAGCAGTACTTC. It translates to CSVIREGKPYEQYF.

The chain combines TRBV10-1 with TRBJ2-2, with a possible D match to TRBD1 (5 bases). Trimming removed 3 bases from V and 3 bases from J, with 5 bases in between. CDR3 length: 13 amino acids. The germline gives CDR1 WNHNN, CDR2 SYGVQD (reference sequence). Here the CDR3 reads CASSDRDTGELFF. The DNA for the CDR3 is TGCGCCAGCAGTGACAGGGACACCGGGGAGCTGTTTTTT.

The gene calls are TRBV5-1 and TRBJ2-5; 13 bases align to TRBD2. This CDR3 region has 16 residues. Trimming removed 4 bases from V and 1 base from J; junction bases left unmatched: 4. Germline-derived CDR1 and CDR2 are SGHRS and YFSETQ. The CDR3, as DNA: TGCGCCAGCAGCGGGGGACTAGCGGGATTCCAAGAGACCCAGTACTTC. Protein sequence: CASSGGLAGFQETQYF.

The chain uses TRBV9 and TRBJ2-2, with 7 positions matching TRBD2. This CDR3 has 16 residues. Germline V gene lookup returns CDR1 SGDLS and CDR2 YYNGEE. V gave up 7 bases and J gave up 2 bases; unmatched junction bases: 11. The CDR3 DNA reads as TGTGCCAGCCAAGAGCAGAGCGGGGCAAACACCGGGGAGCTGTTTTTT. This translates into CASQEQSGANTGELFF.

The rearrangement joins TRBV27 to TRBJ2-1; possible D gene TRBD2, 5 bases. The CDR3 spans 16 residues. CDR1 is MNHEY, CDR2 SMNVEV, per germline (reference sequence). Trimming pared 8 bases from V and 5 bases from J, leaving 22 bases between. CDR3 amino acids: CASGPLGLVGDNEQFF. The CDR3 nucleotides read TGTGCCAGCGGACCGCTTGGGCTCGTGGGAGACAATGAGCAGTTCTTC.

V gene TRBV11-2 combines with J gene TRBJ1-5, with 11 bases fitting TRBD1. CDR3 size: 15 residues. Germline loops: CDR1 SGHAT, CDR2 FQNNGV. V was pared by 0 bases and J by 9 bases, with 4 bases of the junction left unmatched. The DNA of the CDR3 is TGTGCCAGCAGCTTAGACTGGACAGGGGGCTCGCCCCAGCATTTT. Encoded protein: CASSLDWTGGSPQHF.